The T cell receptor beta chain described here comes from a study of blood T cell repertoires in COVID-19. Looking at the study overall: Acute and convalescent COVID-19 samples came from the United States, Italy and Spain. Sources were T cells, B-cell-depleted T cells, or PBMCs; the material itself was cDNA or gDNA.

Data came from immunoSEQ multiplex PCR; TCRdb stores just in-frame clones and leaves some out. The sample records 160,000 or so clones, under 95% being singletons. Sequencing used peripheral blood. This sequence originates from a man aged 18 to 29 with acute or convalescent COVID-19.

The CDR3 sequence is CASSYGTLANYGYTF. The CDR3 coding sequence is TGCGCCAGCAGCTACGGGACACTAGCTAACTATGGCTACACCTTC. The V gene is TRBV5-1, the J gene TRBJ1-2; possibly TRBD1 for D (6 bases). CDR3 size: 15 residues. Per germline, CDR1 SGHRS and CDR2 YFSETQ. Trimming removed 3 bases at V and 0 bases at J, with 12 bases between.